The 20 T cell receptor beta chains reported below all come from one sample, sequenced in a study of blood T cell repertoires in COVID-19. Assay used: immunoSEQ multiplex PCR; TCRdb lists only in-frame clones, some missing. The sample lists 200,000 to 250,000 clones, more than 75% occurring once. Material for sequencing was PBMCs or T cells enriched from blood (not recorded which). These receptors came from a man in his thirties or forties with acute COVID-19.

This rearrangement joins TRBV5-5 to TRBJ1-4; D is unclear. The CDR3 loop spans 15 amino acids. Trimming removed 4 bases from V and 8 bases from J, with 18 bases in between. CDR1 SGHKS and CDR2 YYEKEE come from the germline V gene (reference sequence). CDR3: CASSVGDLGGEKLFF. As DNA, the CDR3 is TGTGCCAGCAGCGTGGGCGACTTAGGAGGAGAAAAACTGTTTTTT.

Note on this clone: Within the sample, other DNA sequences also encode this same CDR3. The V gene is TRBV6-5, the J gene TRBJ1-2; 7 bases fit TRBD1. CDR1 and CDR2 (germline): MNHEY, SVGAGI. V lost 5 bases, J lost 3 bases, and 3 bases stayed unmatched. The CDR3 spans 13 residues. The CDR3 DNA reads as TGTGCCAGCAGTCAAACAGGGGACTATGGCTACACCTTC. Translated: CASSQTGDYGYTF.

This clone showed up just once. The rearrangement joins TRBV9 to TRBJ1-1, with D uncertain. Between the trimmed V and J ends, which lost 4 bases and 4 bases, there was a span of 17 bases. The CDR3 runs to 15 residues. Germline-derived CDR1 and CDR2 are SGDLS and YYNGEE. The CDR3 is CASSPDSGGSTEAFF. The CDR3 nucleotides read TGTGCCAGCAGCCCAGATTCGGGAGGGAGCACTGAAGCTTTCTTT. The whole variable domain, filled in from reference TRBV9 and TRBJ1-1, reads DSGVTQTPKHLITATGQRVTLRCSPRSGDLSVYWYQQSLDQGLQFLIQYYNGEERAKGNILERFSAQQFPDLHSELNLSSLELGDSALYFCASSPDSGGSTEAFFGQGTRLTVV.

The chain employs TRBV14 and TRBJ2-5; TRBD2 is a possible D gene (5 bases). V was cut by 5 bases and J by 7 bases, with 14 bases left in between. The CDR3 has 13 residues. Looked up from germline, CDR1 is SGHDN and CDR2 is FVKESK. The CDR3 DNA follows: TGTGCCAGCAGCGGGGTGGACTCTTGGACCCAGTACTTC. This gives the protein CASSGVDSWTQYF.

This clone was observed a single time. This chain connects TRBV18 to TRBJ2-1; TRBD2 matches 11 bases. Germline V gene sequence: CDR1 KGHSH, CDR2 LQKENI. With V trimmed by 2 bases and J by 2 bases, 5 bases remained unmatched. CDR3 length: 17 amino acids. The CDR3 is CASSPDGLAGTYNEQFF. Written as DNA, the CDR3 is TGTGCCAGCTCACCAGACGGACTAGCGGGCACCTACAATGAGCAGTTCTTC.

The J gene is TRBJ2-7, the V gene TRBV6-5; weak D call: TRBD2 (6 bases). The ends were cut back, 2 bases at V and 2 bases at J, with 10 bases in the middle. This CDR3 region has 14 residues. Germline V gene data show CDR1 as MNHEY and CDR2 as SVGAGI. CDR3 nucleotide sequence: TGTGCCAGCAGTTACGATTGGGGGGCCTACGAGCAGTACTTC. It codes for CASSYDWGAYEQYF.

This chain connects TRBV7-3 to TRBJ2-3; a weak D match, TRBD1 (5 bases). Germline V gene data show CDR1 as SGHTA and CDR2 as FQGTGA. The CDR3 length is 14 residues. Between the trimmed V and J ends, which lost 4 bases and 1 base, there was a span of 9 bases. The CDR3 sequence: CASSWGPGTDTQYF. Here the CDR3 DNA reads TGTGCCAGCAGCTGGGGCCCTGGCACAGATACGCAGTATTTT. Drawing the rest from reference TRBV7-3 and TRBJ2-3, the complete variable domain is GAGVSQTPSNKVTEKGKYVELRCDPISGHTALYWYRQSLGQGPEFLIYFQGTGAADDSGLPNDRFFAVRPEGSVSTLKIQRTERGDSAVYLCASSWGPGTDTQYFGPGTRLTVL.

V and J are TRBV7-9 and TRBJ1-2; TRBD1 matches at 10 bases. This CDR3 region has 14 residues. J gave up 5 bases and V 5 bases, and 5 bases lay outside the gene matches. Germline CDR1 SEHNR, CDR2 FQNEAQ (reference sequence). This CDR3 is CASSRQGAQYGYTF. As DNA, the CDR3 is TGTGCCAGCAGCCGACAGGGGGCGCAATATGGCTACACCTTC.

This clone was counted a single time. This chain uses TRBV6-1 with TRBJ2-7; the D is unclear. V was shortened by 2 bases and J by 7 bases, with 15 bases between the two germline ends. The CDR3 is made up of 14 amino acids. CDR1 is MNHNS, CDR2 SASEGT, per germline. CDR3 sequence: CASSEHPVPREQYF. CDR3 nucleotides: TGTGCCAGCAGTGAACACCCGGTGCCTCGGGAGCAGTACTTC.

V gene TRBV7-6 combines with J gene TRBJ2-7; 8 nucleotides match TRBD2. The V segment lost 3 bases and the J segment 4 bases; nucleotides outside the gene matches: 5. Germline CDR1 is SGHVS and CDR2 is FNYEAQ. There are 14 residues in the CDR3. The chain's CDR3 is CASSFLGGAYEQYF. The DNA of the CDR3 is TGTGCCAGCAGCTTCCTCGGGGGGGCGTACGAGCAGTACTTC.

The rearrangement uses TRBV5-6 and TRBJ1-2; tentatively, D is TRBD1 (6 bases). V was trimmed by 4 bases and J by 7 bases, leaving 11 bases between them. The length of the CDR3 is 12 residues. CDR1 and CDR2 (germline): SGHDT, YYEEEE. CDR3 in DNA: TGTGCCAGCAGCAAAGGGGGGGTTGGCTACACCTTC. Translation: CASSKGGVGYTF.

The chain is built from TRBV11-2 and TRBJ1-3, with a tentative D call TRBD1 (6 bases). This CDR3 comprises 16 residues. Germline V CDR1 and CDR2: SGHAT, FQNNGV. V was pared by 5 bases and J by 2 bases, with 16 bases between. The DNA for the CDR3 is TGTGCCAGCAGCATAATGACAGGTAGTGCTGGAAACACCATATATTTT. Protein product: CASSIMTGSAGNTIYF.

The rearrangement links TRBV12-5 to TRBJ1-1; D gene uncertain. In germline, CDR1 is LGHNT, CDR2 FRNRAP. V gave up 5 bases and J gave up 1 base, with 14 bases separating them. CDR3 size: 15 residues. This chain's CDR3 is CASGPRRGWNTEAFF. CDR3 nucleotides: TGTGCTAGTGGTCCCCGGAGAGGTTGGAACACTGAAGCTTTCTTT.

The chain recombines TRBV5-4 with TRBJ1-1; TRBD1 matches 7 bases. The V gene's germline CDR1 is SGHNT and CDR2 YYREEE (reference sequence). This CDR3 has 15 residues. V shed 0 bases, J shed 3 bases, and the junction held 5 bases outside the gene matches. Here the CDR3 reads CASSLAGQPYTEAFF. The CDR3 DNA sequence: TGTGCCAGCAGCTTGGCGGGACAGCCCTACACTGAAGCTTTCTTT.

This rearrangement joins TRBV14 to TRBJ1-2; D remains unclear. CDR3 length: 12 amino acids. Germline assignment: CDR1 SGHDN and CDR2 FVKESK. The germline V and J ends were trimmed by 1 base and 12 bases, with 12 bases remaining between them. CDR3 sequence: CASSQGVPPHTF. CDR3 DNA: TGTGCCAGCAGCCAAGGCGTGCCTCCGCACACCTTC. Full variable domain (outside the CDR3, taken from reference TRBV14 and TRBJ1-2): EAGVTQFPSHSVIEKGQTVTLRCDPISGHDNLYWYRRVMGKEIKFLLHFVKESKQDESGMPNNRFLAERTGGTYSTLKVQPAELEDSGVYFCASSQGVPPHTFGSGTRLTVV.

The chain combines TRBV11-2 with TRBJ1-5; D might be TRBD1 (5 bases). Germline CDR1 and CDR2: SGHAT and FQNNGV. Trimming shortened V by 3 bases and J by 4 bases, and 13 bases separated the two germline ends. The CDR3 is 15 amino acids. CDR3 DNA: TGTGCCAGCAGCTTTAATGGGGCACCAAATCAGCCCCAGCATTTT. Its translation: CASSFNGAPNQPQHF.

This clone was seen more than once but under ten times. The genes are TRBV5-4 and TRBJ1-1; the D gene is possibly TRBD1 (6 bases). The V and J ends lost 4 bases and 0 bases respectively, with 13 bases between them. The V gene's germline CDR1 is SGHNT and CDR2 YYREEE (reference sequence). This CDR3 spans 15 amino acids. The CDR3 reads CASSIGQNMNTEAFF. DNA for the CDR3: TGTGCCAGCAGCATAGGACAGAACATGAACACTGAAGCTTTCTTT.

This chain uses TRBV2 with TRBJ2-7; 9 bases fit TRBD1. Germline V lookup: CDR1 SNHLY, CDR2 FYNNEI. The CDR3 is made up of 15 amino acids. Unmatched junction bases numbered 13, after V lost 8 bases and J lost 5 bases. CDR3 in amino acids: CASSSGGTGIDEQYF. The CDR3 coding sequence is TGTGCCAGCTCCTCCGGGGGGACAGGGATCGACGAGCAGTACTTC.

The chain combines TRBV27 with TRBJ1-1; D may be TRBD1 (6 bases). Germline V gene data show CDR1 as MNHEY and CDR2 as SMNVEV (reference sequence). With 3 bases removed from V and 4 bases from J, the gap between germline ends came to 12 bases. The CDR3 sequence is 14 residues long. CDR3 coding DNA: TGTGCCAGCAGTTTTGCGGCAGGGGTCACTGAAGCTTTCTTT. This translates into CASSFAAGVTEAFF.

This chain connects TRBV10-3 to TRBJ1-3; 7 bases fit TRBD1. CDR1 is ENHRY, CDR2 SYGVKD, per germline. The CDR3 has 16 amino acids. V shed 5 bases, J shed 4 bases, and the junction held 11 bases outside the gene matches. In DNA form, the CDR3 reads TGTGCCATCAGTCCCCAGACAGGGAATTTCGGAAACACCATATATTTT. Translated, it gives CAISPQTGNFGNTIYF.